Detailed here is one TCR beta chain. The antigen remains undetermined. This sample stems from a study of T cell responses to AZD1222 COVID-19 vaccine. Study-wide findings and caveats: Repertoire sampling occurred only after the peak T cell response. Spike-wide coverage was observed for vaccine-associated CD4 TCRs, with dominant responses at 160-218 and 743-854. As reported, nearly half of all spike-specific TCRs target variant regions that are unmutated.

Clones were sequenced by immunoSEQ multiplex PCR, and TCRdb holds only the in-frame ones, with some missing. Here the sample spans around 120,000 clones, roughly 91% being singletons. Trimming shortened V by 7 bases and J by 8 bases, and 20 bases separated the two germline ends. Germline lookup yields CDR1 LNHDA and CDR2 SQIVND (reference sequence). The CDR3 sequence is 14 residues long. This clonotype was obtained from an adult who received the AZD1222 COVID-19 vaccine. This specimen consisted of peripheral blood, obtained 28 days after the second AZD1222 dose. The chain carries TRBV19 and TRBJ1-2; a possible D gene is TRBD1 (6 bases). The CDR3 nucleotides are TGTGCCAGTATTCCTACCGGGACATATGACGGCTACACCTTC. This gives the protein CASIPTGTYDGYTF. Looking up the rest from reference TRBV19 and TRBJ1-2 gives the full variable domain: DGGITQSPKYLFRKEGQNVTLSCEQNLNHDAMYWYRQDPGQGLRLIYYSQIVNDFQKGDIAEGYSVSREKKESFPLTVTSAQKNPTAFYLCASIPTGTYDGYTFGSGTRLTVV.